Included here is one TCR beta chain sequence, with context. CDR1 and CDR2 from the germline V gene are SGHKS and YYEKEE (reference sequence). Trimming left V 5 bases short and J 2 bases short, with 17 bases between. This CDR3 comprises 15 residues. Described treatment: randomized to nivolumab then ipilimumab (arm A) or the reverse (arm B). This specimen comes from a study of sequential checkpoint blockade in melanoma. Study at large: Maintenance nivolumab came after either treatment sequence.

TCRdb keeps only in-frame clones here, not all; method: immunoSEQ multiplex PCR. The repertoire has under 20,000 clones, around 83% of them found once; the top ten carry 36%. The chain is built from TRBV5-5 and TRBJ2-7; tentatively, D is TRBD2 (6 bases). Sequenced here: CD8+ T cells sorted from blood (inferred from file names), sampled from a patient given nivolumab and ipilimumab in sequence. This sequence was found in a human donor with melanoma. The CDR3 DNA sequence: TGTGCCAGCAGTTTAGGGGAGGACTATGCCTACGAGCAGTACTTC. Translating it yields CASSLGEDYAYEQYF.